Each of the 10 T cell receptor beta chains below was sequenced from the same sample in a study of blood T cell repertoires in COVID-19. The table came from immunoSEQ multiplex PCR; TCRdb's copy has only in-frame clones and leaves some out. The sample has 200,000 to 250,000 clones; more than 80% are singletons. The sample taken for sequencing was peripheral blood. The origin of the receptors is a woman aged 80 or over with COVID-19, enrolled during active disease.

V usage is TRBV7-9 and J usage is TRBJ2-3; possibly TRBD1 for D (6 bases). Germline CDR1 is SEHNR and CDR2 is FQNEAQ (reference sequence). The CDR3 length is 14 residues. Between the trimmed V and J ends, which lost 3 bases and 8 bases, there was a span of 15 bases. CDR3 amino acids: CASSFSLGAGTQYF. The CDR3 region has the DNA TGTGCCAGCAGCTTTAGCCTGGGGGCGGGTACGCAGTATTTT.

This chain links TRBV10-2 with TRBJ2-5; D is unclear. This CDR3 is built from 13 residues. The germline CDR1 and CDR2 sequences are WSHSY and SAAADI. V lost 7 bases and J 3 bases, leaving 12 bases between the germline ends. The CDR3 is CASKLGLEETQYF. CDR3 nucleotides: TGCGCCAGCAAACTTGGGCTCGAAGAGACCCAGTACTTC.

The chain carries TRBV29-1 and TRBJ1-2; 10 bases are shared with TRBD1. V was clipped by 7 bases and J by 5 bases; unmatched bases: 16. The CDR3 runs 16 residues. In germline, CDR1 is SQVTM, CDR2 ANQGSEA. CDR3 sequence (DNA): TGCAGCGATAGACAGGGGGCGCCTCCTTGGCCTTATGGCTACACCTTC. Encoded protein: CSDRQGAPPWPYGYTF.

V and J are TRBV7-3 and TRBJ2-7; 11 positions agree with TRBD2. V lost 7 bases to trimming and J lost 6 bases; unmatched junction nucleotides: 11. CDR3 length: 15 amino acids. Germline V lookup: CDR1 SGHTA, CDR2 FQGTGA. CDR3 sequence: CASTPLAGGSGEQYF. In DNA, the CDR3 is TGTGCCAGCACACCCCTAGCGGGAGGATCTGGCGAGCAGTACTTC.

The chain combines TRBV6-5 with TRBJ1-5, with a possible D match to TRBD1 (6 bases). Per germline, CDR1 MNHEY and CDR2 SVGAGI. Trimming removed 6 bases at V and 4 bases at J, with 10 bases between. CDR3 length equals 13 residues. The DNA for the CDR3 is TGTGCCAGCAGCAACAGGGAGAATCAGCCCCAGCATTTT. This sequence encodes CASSNRENQPQHF.

The chain couples TRBV21-1 to TRBJ2-1; the table's D call of TRBD1 was not tested on the DNA. TRBV21-1 is classified as a pseudogene. The CDR3 has 14 residues. The chain's CDR3 is CASSARVRQGEQFF. CDR3 sequence (DNA): TGTGCCAGCAGCGCTCGGGTGAGACAGGGTGAGCAGTTCTTC.

The J gene is TRBJ2-1, the V gene TRBV5-1, with 11 bases lining up with TRBD2. The CDR3 is made up of 16 amino acids. Germline values: CDR1 SGHRS, CDR2 YFSETQ. V shed 4 bases, J shed 6 bases, and the junction held 9 bases outside the gene matches. The CDR3: CASSGVLAGVSNEQFF. CDR3 nucleotides: TGCGCCAGCAGCGGGGTACTAGCGGGAGTTAGCAATGAGCAGTTCTTC.

The CDR3: CASSPTGASGNTIYF. The CDR3 DNA reads as TGTGCCAGTAGTCCTACAGGGGCCTCTGGAAACACCATATATTTT. V and J are TRBV19 and TRBJ1-3; 7 bases are a match to TRBD1. The CDR3 covers 15 residues. The J segment lost 0 bases and the V segment lost 5 bases, leaving 4 bases of the junction unmatched. Germline-derived CDR1 and CDR2 are LNHDA and SQIVND (reference sequence).

The chain links TRBV5-1 to TRBJ1-6; D is unclear. Deletions cut 2 bases from V and 14 bases from J, with 11 bases between. Germline lookup yields CDR1 SGHRS and CDR2 YFSETQ. The CDR3 loop spans 12 amino acids. CDR3 residues: CASSFPSEALHF. The CDR3 bases are TGCGCCAGCAGCTTTCCCAGCGAGGCCCTCCACTTT.

In DNA, the CDR3 is TGTGCCAGCAGTGAAACAGACAGATACAATCAGCCCCAGCATTTT. Protein: CASSETDRYNQPQHF. The chain has TRBV6-1 and TRBJ1-5; perhaps TRBD1 as D (5 bases). Trimming shortened V by 2 bases and J by 3 bases, and 11 bases separated the two germline ends. Germline CDR1 and CDR2: MNHNS and SASEGT. The CDR3 spans 15 residues.